This TCR beta chain comes out of a study of blood T cell repertoires in COVID-19. Repertoires were generated with immunoSEQ multiplex PCR, while TCRdb's copy carries only in-frame clones and drops some. The repertoire has 150,000 to 200,000 clones, roughly 83% of them found once; the top ten carry under 15%. All recovered Cohort 3 donors got two negative PCRs, got clearance, or saw symptom resolution. CDR1 is MNHEY, CDR2 SVGAGI, per germline. This CDR3 comprises 15 residues. Concerning this clone: A junction end diverges from the germline sequence, so it may reflect a read error.

V usage is TRBV6-5 and J usage is TRBJ2-2; D is perhaps TRBD2 (6 bases). The receptor was derived from a woman in her sixties or seventies who had recovered from COVID-19. Sequenced sample: PBMCs or T cells enriched from blood (not recorded which). CDR3 residues: CTSSYSGGATGELFF. CDR3 nucleotide sequence: TGTACCAGCAGTTACTCCGGGGGAGCCACCGGGGAGCTGTTTTTT.